The 29 T cell receptor beta chains reported below all come from one sample, sequenced in a study of T cell responses to AZD1222 COVID-19 vaccine. Measured with immunoSEQ multiplex PCR; TCRdb has only the in-frame clones, and not every one. Here the sample spans roughly 140,000 clones, more than 70% being singletons. The sample was peripheral blood, taken on day 0 of AZD1222 vaccination. The receptors shown here come from an adult in good health.

This rearrangement joins TRBV9 to TRBJ2-1; TRBD2 agrees at 8 bases. The CDR3 runs 15 residues. Germline CDR1 SGDLS, CDR2 YYNGEE. V was clipped by 0 bases and J by 7 bases; unmatched bases: 6. The CDR3 DNA reads TGTGCCAGCAGCGTAGCGGCGGGGGGCAAAAATGAGCAGTTCTTC. This sequence encodes CASSVAAGGKNEQFF.

This clone was detected a few times. The chain combines TRBV5-5 with TRBJ2-1; 12 bases map to TRBD2. V shed 4 bases, J shed 6 bases, and the junction held 5 bases outside the gene matches. Germline V gene data show CDR1 as SGHKS and CDR2 as YYEKEE (reference sequence). The CDR3 covers 15 residues. The CDR3, as DNA: TGTGCCAGCAGCCCGGGACTAGCGGGCGTCAATGAGCAGTTCTTC. This translates into CASSPGLAGVNEQFF. Complete variable domain (other parts from reference TRBV5-5 and TRBJ2-1): DAGVTQSPTHLIKTRGQQVTLRCSPISGHKSVSWYQQVLGQGPQFIFQYYEKEERGRGNFPDRFSARQFPNYSSELNVNALLLGDSALYLCASSPGLAGVNEQFFGPGTRLTVL.

This sequence joins TRBV11-3 and TRBJ2-5; 7 bases fit TRBD2. Germline assignment: CDR1 SGHNT and CDR2 YENEEA. CDR3 length: 18 amino acids. V lost 1 base and J lost 1; bases outside the gene matches: 12. CDR3 sequence: CASSLGTGTTGVQETQYF. In DNA, the CDR3 is TGTGCCAGCAGCTTAGGGACGGGGACTACTGGGGTCCAAGAGACCCAGTACTTC.

The chain carries TRBV6-4 and TRBJ1-5; no firm D call. V lost 8 bases, J lost 0 bases, and 17 bases lay in between. The germline CDR1 and CDR2 sequences are MRHNA and SNTAGT. CDR3 length: 16 residues. CDR3 loop: CASRPGVSYSNQPQHF. Here the CDR3 DNA reads TGTGCCAGCCGGCCGGGAGTCAGCTATAGCAATCAGCCCCAGCATTTT.

The V and J genes are TRBV27 and TRBJ1-5; tentatively, D is TRBD1 (6 bases). Trimming took off 5 bases at V and 2 bases at J, with 16 bases between the two ends. The CDR3 spans 16 residues. Germline CDR1 and CDR2: MNHEY and SMNVEV (reference sequence). The CDR3 here is CASSPGGLIGNQPQHF. CDR3 DNA: TGTGCCAGCAGTCCGGGGGGGCTTATTGGCAATCAGCCCCAGCATTTT.

This chain connects TRBV12-3 or TRBV12-4 to TRBJ1-5; D possibly corresponds to TRBD1 (5 bases). V was shortened by 6 bases and J by 3 bases, with 6 bases between the two germline ends. CDR3 size: 12 residues. The CDR3: CASRQANQPQHF. DNA for the CDR3: TGTGCCAGCAGACAGGCCAATCAGCCCCAGCATTTT.

The rearrangement links TRBV7-2 to TRBJ2-1; 9 nucleotides align to TRBD2. Trimming at V came to 4 bases and at J to 7 bases, leaving 14 bases not matched to a gene. The CDR3 is made up of 17 amino acids. CDR1 SGHTA and CDR2 FQGNSA come from the germline V gene. This CDR3 reads CASSYRRGGGGLNEQFF. The CDR3 bases are TGTGCCAGCAGCTATCGCCGGGGCGGGGGGGGCCTGAATGAGCAGTTCTTC.

CDR3 sequence: CAWSLRSGYNEQFF. In nucleotides, the CDR3 is TGTGCCTGGAGTTTAAGGTCAGGGTACAATGAGCAGTTCTTC. This chain connects TRBV30 to TRBJ2-1, with D tentatively TRBD1 (5 bases). This CDR3 is built from 14 residues. V was cut by 2 bases and J by 4 bases, with 12 bases left in between. Germline lookup yields CDR1 GTSNPN and CDR2 SVGIG (reference sequence).

This clone was seen more than once but under ten times. This chain joins TRBV28 and TRBJ2-7; D uncertain. CDR3 length: 12 residues. Deletions cut 4 bases from V and 3 bases from J, with 7 bases between. Germline CDR1 reads MDHEN; CDR2 reads SYDVKM. The CDR3 spells CASSSRGYEQYF. The CDR3 nucleotides read TGTGCCAGCAGTTCCCGCGGCTACGAGCAGTACTTC.

The chain employs TRBV5-1 and TRBJ2-7; the D is unclear. The CDR3 loop spans 15 amino acids. Germline CDR1 reads SGHRS; CDR2 reads YFSETQ. Trimming removed 2 bases at V and 3 bases at J, with 15 bases between. The CDR3 loop is CASSLPPAVGYEQYF. The CDR3 region has the DNA TGCGCCAGCAGCTTACCCCCGGCGGTGGGCTACGAGCAGTACTTC.

The gene calls are TRBV7-2 and TRBJ2-7; tentatively, D is TRBD1 or TRBD2 (5 bases each). The CDR3 has 14 residues. Trimming took 5 bases from V and 9 from J, leaving 20 bases between them. Germline V gives CDR1 SGHTA, CDR2 FQGNSA. Here the CDR3 reads CASSGDAKYERQYF. DNA for the CDR3: TGTGCCAGCAGCGGGGACGCCAAATACGAGCGGCAGTACTTC. The whole variable domain, filled in from reference TRBV7-2 and TRBJ2-7, reads GAGVSQSPSNKVTEKGKDVELRCDPISGHTALYWYRQSLGQGLEFLIYFQGNSAPDKSGLPSDRFSAERTGGSVSTLTIQRTQQEDSAVYLCASSGDAKYERQYFGPGTRLTVT.

By share, this clone counts as medium-sized. This chain links TRBV29-1 with TRBJ1-5; no clear D. Trimming took off 4 bases at V and 5 bases at J, with 12 bases between the two ends. Germline CDR1 and CDR2: SQVTM and ANQGSEA. This CDR3 has 13 residues. CDR3 DNA sequence: TGCAGCGTTGGTGGCGACGGTCATCAGCCCCAGCATTTT. Protein: CSVGGDGHQPQHF.

The CDR3 spells CASSFRQGVGNEQFF. In DNA form, the CDR3 reads TGTGCCAGCAGCTTTCGACAGGGTGTCGGGAATGAGCAGTTCTTC. This chain joins TRBV7-2 and TRBJ2-1; 7 bases map to TRBD1. Germline assignment: CDR1 SGHTA and CDR2 FQGNSA. With 3 bases clipped from V and 7 bases from J, the junction kept 9 bases outside the gene matches. This CDR3 is built from 15 residues.

With respect to this clone: Distinct nucleotide sequences in the sample also encode this CDR3. The chain has TRBV3-1 (or the pseudogene TRBV3-2) and TRBJ1-1, with D unresolved. Germline V gives CDR1 LGHDT, CDR2 YNNKEL (reference sequence). The CDR3 length is 13 residues. Trimming took 1 base from V and 2 from J, leaving 5 bases between them. The CDR3 DNA reads as TGTGCCAGCAGCCAAGGCGGAAACACTGAAGCTTTCTTT. Amino acids: CASSQGGNTEAFF.

J is TRBJ2-1 and V is TRBV7-2; 14 positions agree with TRBD2. The germline CDR1 and CDR2 sequences are SGHTA and FQGNSA. Trimming at V came to 3 bases and at J to 9 bases, leaving 4 bases not matched to a gene. The CDR3 contains 15 residues. The CDR3 DNA sequence: TGTGCCAGCAGCTTTAGACTAGCGGGGGGGACTGAGCAGTTCTTC. It yields the protein CASSFRLAGGTEQFF. The complete variable domain, with remaining parts taken from reference TRBV7-2 and TRBJ2-1, reads GAGVSQSPSNKVTEKGKDVELRCDPISGHTALYWYRQSLGQGLEFLIYFQGNSAPDKSGLPSDRFSAERTGGSVSTLTIQRTQQEDSAVYLCASSFRLAGGTEQFFGPGTRLTVL.

J is TRBJ1-6 and V is TRBV5-6, with a weak D call TRBD1 (5 bases). CDR3 length: 14 residues. V was pared by 1 base and J by 10 bases, with 12 bases between. Germline CDR1 reads SGHDT; CDR2 reads YYEEEE. The CDR3 is CASSLYGGSSPLHF. In DNA form, the CDR3 reads TGTGCCAGCAGCTTGTATGGGGGATCCTCACCCCTCCACTTT.

This chain links TRBV3-1 (or the pseudogene TRBV3-2) with TRBJ1-1; possible D gene TRBD1, 6 bases. The CDR3 consists of 14 residues. V was pared by 4 bases and J by 4 bases, with 13 bases between. Germline CDR1 LGHDT, CDR2 YNNKEL (reference sequence). DNA for the CDR3: TGTGCCAGCAGCCCCCAAACAGGGCGCACTGAAGCTTTCTTT. Protein: CASSPQTGRTEAFF.

For this clone: A junction end diverges from the germline sequence, so it may reflect a read error. CDR3 nucleotides: TGTGCTAGCAGCTTAGAGGGACAGGGCTCCGAGCAGTACTTC. It yields the protein CASSLEGQGSEQYF. The rearrangement uses TRBV7-7 and TRBJ2-7; TRBD1 matches at 9 bases. The germline V gene encodes CDR1 SSHAT and CDR2 FNYEAQ (reference sequence). The CDR3 loop spans 14 amino acids. Full variable domain (remainder filled in from reference TRBV7-7 and TRBJ2-7): GAGVSQSPRYKVTKRGQDVTLRCDPISSHATLYWYQQALGQGPEFLTYFNYEAQPDKSGLPSDRFSAERPEGSISTLTIQRTEQRDSAMYRCASSLEGQGSEQYFGPGTRLTVT.

This clone was recorded only once. The V call is TRBV2, the J call TRBJ2-3, with 9 bases lining up with TRBD1. The ends lost 8 bases at V and 5 bases at J; junction bases unmatched: 5. The CDR3 consists of 13 residues. Germline V lookup: CDR1 SNHLY, CDR2 FYNNEI. The CDR3 coding sequence is TGTGCCAGCGTAGGGGACAGGGAAGATACGCAGTATTTT. The encoded protein is CASVGDREDTQYF. Drawing the rest from reference TRBV2 and TRBJ2-3, the complete variable domain is EPEVTQTPSHQVTQMGQEVILRCVPISNHLYFYWYRQILGQKVEFLVSFYNNEISEKSEIFDDQFSVERPDGSNFTLKIRSTKLEDSAMYFCASVGDREDTQYFGPGTRLTVL.

J is TRBJ2-7 and V is TRBV12-5; tentatively, D is TRBD2 (5 bases). With 3 bases removed from V and 3 bases from J, the gap between germline ends came to 9 bases. The CDR3 has 13 residues. Germline CDR1 and CDR2: LGHNT and FRNRAP. In DNA, the CDR3 is TGTGCTAGTGGTTTATCTGAGGGCTACGAGCAGTACTTC. Encoded protein: CASGLSEGYEQYF.

The chain has TRBV2 and TRBJ1-5; 7 bases fit TRBD1. This CDR3 comprises 14 residues. The germline CDR1 and CDR2 sequences are SNHLY and FYNNEI. J lost 0 bases, V lost 6 bases, and 2 bases had no gene match. CDR3 in amino acids: CASRDRSSNQPQHF. CDR3 in DNA: TGTGCCAGCAGGGACAGGTCTAGCAATCAGCCCCAGCATTTT.

This chain uses TRBV3-1 (or the pseudogene TRBV3-2) with TRBJ1-2; D is uncertain. The V end was cut by 0 bases, the J end by 0 bases, with 26 bases between. CDR1 and CDR2 (germline): LGHDT, YNNKEL (reference sequence). This CDR3 has 21 amino acids. In DNA form, the CDR3 reads TGTGCCAGCAGCCAAGATCGTTCATCGGTGGCCAGGAGATTAGCTAACTATGGCTACACCTTC. This encodes CASSQDRSSVARRLANYGYTF.

The chain recombines TRBV5-8 with TRBJ2-1; the D gene could be TRBD1 or TRBD2 (5 bases each). The CDR3 sequence is 17 residues long. Germline CDR1 is SGHTS and CDR2 is YDEGEE. V gave up 4 bases and J gave up 2 bases, with 19 bases separating them. DNA of the CDR3: TGTGCCAGCAGCGACAAATTGAGACAGACTACCTACAATGAGCAGTTCTTC. Encoded protein: CASSDKLRQTTYNEQFF.

This CDR3 reads CASSLYSGTEAFF. The CDR3 region has the DNA TGTGCCAGCAGTTTATATTCGGGGACTGAAGCTTTCTTT. The chain links TRBV28 to TRBJ1-1, with unresolved D. The CDR3 contains 13 residues. Germline CDR1 is MDHEN and CDR2 is SYDVKM. V lost 1 base, J lost 5 bases, and 8 bases lay in between.

The chain links TRBV19 to TRBJ2-7; D not certain. The CDR3 consists of 14 residues. Germline CDR1 reads LNHDA; CDR2 reads SQIVND (reference sequence). V was pared by 4 bases and J by 0 bases, with 10 bases between. CDR3 amino acids: CASSSSMSSYEQYF. For the CDR3, the DNA is TGTGCCAGTAGTAGCTCTATGAGCTCCTACGAGCAGTACTTC. The whole variable domain, filled in from reference TRBV19 and TRBJ2-7, reads DGGITQSPKYLFRKEGQNVTLSCEQNLNHDAMYWYRQDPGQGLRLIYYSQIVNDFQKGDIAEGYSVSREKKESFPLTVTSAQKNPTAFYLCASSSSMSSYEQYFGPGTRLTVT.

The V call is TRBV11-3, the J call TRBJ2-6; 12 bases line up with TRBD1. This CDR3 has 17 residues. Germline lookup yields CDR1 SGHNT and CDR2 YENEEA. V trimming: 3 bases; J trimming: 4 bases; junction bases outside the gene matches: 4. The chain's CDR3 is CASSFGDRGPGANVLTF. The CDR3 DNA follows: TGTGCCAGCAGCTTCGGGGACAGGGGGCCCGGGGCCAACGTCCTGACTTTC. The variable domain in full, with the rest retrieved from reference TRBV11-3 and TRBJ2-6, is EAGVVQSPRYKIIEKKQPVAFWCNPISGHNTLYWYLQNLGQGPELLIRYENEEAVDDSQLPKDRFSAERLKGVDSTLKIQPAELGDSAVYLCASSFGDRGPGANVLTFGAGSRLTVL.

The V and J genes are TRBV10-3 and TRBJ2-5, with 10 bases lining up with TRBD1. Trimming took 6 bases from V and 5 from J; bases not matched to a gene: 3. Germline V CDR1 and CDR2: ENHRY, SYGVKD. CDR3 length equals 13 residues. In nucleotides, the CDR3 is TGTGCCATCAGGGGACAGGGGAGCGAGACCCAGTACTTC. It encodes CAIRGQGSETQYF.

The chain couples TRBV30 to TRBJ1-2, with TRBD1 identical over 7 bases. Germline assignment: CDR1 GTSNPN and CDR2 SVGIG (reference sequence). This CDR3 spans 13 amino acids. Unmatched junction bases numbered 5, after V lost 1 base and J lost 6 bases. CDR3 bases: TGTGCCTGGAGTGGGGAGGGGGCCGATGGCTACACCTTC. Its protein product is CAWSGEGADGYTF.

The CDR3, as DNA: TGCGCCAGCAGCCGAAACGGCCCCGGGTTTGACGAAAAACTGTTTTTT. It specifies CASSRNGPGFDEKLFF. The chain combines TRBV5-1 with TRBJ1-4; unclear D gene. Between the trimmed V and J ends, which lost 4 bases and 8 bases, there was a span of 21 bases. Germline lookup yields CDR1 SGHRS and CDR2 YFSETQ. The CDR3 covers 16 residues.